A single sample is the source of the 18 T cell receptor beta chains below, sequenced in a study of blood T cell repertoires in COVID-19. TCRdb's table, derived via immunoSEQ multiplex PCR, lists solely in-frame clones and lacks some. The data hold approximately 70,000 clones, with just over 90% observed a single time. The sample consisted of peripheral blood. These receptors were collected from a woman younger than 30 with acute or convalescent COVID-19.

The V call is TRBV7-2, the J call TRBJ1-1; maybe TRBD1 (6 bases). The CDR3 length is 13 residues. The germline V and J ends were trimmed by 3 bases and 8 bases, with 13 bases remaining between them. CDR1 is SGHTA and CDR2 is FQGNSA in the germline V gene. The CDR3 protein is CASSFVRGTEAFF. The CDR3 nucleotides read TGTGCCAGCAGCTTTGTGAGGGGGACCGAAGCTTTCTTT.

This sequence joins TRBV2 and TRBJ2-3; a weak D match, TRBD2 (6 bases). The CDR3 spans 16 residues. CDR1 and CDR2 from the germline V gene are SNHLY and FYNNEI. Between the trimmed V and J ends, which lost 6 bases and 0 bases, there was a span of 16 bases. The CDR3 DNA follows: TGTGCCAGCAGGGGTGTGCGGGGAGCGAGCACAGATACGCAGTATTTT. This codes for CASRGVRGASTDTQYF.

This sequence joins TRBV30 and TRBJ2-1; the D gene is possibly TRBD1 (5 bases). The CDR3 is 13 amino acids. Germline V gene data show CDR1 as GTSNPN and CDR2 as SVGIG (reference sequence). V lost 2 bases and J 9 bases, leaving 14 bases between the germline ends. For the CDR3, the DNA is TGTGCCTGGAGTACCAGGGCCTGGGGTGAGCAGTTCTTC. This gives the protein CAWSTRAWGEQFF.

The CDR3 sequence: CASSLGSGGGAYEQYF. The CDR3 DNA sequence: TGTGCCAGCAGCTTAGGATCCGGCGGGGGGGCCTACGAGCAGTACTTC. This chain connects TRBV7-2 to TRBJ2-7; TRBD2 aligns across 9 bases. V dropped 1 base and J dropped 2; count of bases not matched to a gene: 6. The CDR3 length is 16 residues. Germline CDR1 and CDR2: SGHTA and FQGNSA.

V gene TRBV7-2 combines with J gene TRBJ1-3; D is uncertain. CDR3 length: 13 amino acids. Per germline, CDR1 SGHTA and CDR2 FQGNSA. V lost 5 bases and J 4 bases, leaving 9 bases between the germline ends. In DNA form, the CDR3 reads TGTGCCAGCAGCCCCGGCGGAGGAAACACCATATATTTT. Amino acids: CASSPGGGNTIYF.

This rearrangement joins TRBV2 to TRBJ1-1; no clear D gene. Deletions cut 6 bases from V and 5 bases from J, with 7 bases between. The CDR3 has 11 residues. Germline CDR1 is SNHLY and CDR2 is FYNNEI. CDR3 sequence reads: CASRGGTEAFF. In nucleotides, the CDR3 is TGTGCCAGCAGGGGAGGAACTGAAGCTTTCTTT. Full variable domain (missing parts from reference TRBV2 and TRBJ1-1): EPEVTQTPSHQVTQMGQEVILRCVPISNHLYFYWYRQILGQKVEFLVSFYNNEISEKSEIFDDQFSVERPDGSNFTLKIRSTKLEDSAMYFCASRGGTEAFFGQGTRLTVV.

A few counts support this clone. J is TRBJ1-4 and V is TRBV5-1, with D possibly matching TRBD1 (5 bases). Germline V gives CDR1 SGHRS, CDR2 YFSETQ. CDR3 length: 16 residues. The V and J ends lost 4 bases and 0 bases respectively, with 13 bases between them. The CDR3 DNA sequence: TGCGCCAGCAGCGAAGGGAGGGGCACAACTAATGAAAAACTGTTTTTT. It encodes CASSEGRGTTNEKLFF.

This sequence joins TRBV28 and TRBJ2-5, with 7 bases aligning to TRBD1. Trimming removed 7 bases from V and 5 bases from J; junction bases left unmatched: 10. This CDR3 spans 14 amino acids. Looked up from germline, CDR1 is MDHEN and CDR2 is SYDVKM. CDR3 coding DNA: TGTGCCAGCAAGGGGGCGCGGGTGGAGGAGACCCAGTACTTC. It specifies CASKGARVEETQYF.

The rearrangement joins TRBV6-5 to TRBJ2-7; TRBD1 matches 7 bases. There are 13 residues in the CDR3. Trimming removed 5 bases from V and 5 bases from J; junction bases left unmatched: 6. The germline gives CDR1 MNHEY, CDR2 SVGAGI. The CDR3 DNA reads as TGTGCCAGCAGTACACAGGGGCGTGACGAGCAGTACTTC. This gives the protein CASSTQGRDEQYF.

The rearrangement links TRBV6-5 to TRBJ1-5, with TRBD1 matching over 7 bases. V shed 6 bases, J shed 0 bases, and the junction held 5 bases outside the gene matches. CDR1 is MNHEY and CDR2 is SVGAGI in the germline V gene. The CDR3 length is 15 residues. The CDR3 loop is CASRDRTYSNQPQHF. The CDR3 nucleotides read TGTGCCAGCAGGGACAGGACGTATAGCAATCAGCCCCAGCATTTT.

CDR3 protein: CASSSRRVSSYNSPLHF. The CDR3 coding sequence is TGTGCCAGCAGCAGCCGCAGGGTGAGCTCCTATAATTCACCCCTCCACTTT. The V call is TRBV5-5, the J call TRBJ1-6; D may be TRBD1 (5 bases). CDR1 and CDR2 from the germline V gene are SGHKS and YYEKEE (reference sequence). This CDR3 is 17 amino acids long. V gave up 4 bases and J gave up 0 bases, with 14 bases separating them.

This CDR3 reads CASTDIGTTNEKLFF. The CDR3, as DNA: TGTGCCAGTACCGATATCGGGACAACTAATGAAAAACTGTTTTTT. The J gene is TRBJ1-4, the V gene TRBV19; D is undetermined. The length of the CDR3 is 15 residues. The V end was cut by 7 bases, the J end by 0 bases, with 12 bases between. CDR1 is LNHDA and CDR2 is SQIVND in the germline V gene (reference sequence).

The chain employs TRBV30 and TRBJ2-7; 10 nucleotides align to TRBD2. The germline V gene has CDR1 GTSNPN and CDR2 SVGIG (reference sequence). There are 17 residues in the CDR3. The V segment lost 1 base and the J segment 4 bases; nucleotides outside the gene matches: 13. CDR3 bases: TGTGCCTGGAGTGGAAGAAGAAGCGGGAGGGGGAATTACGAGCAGTACTTC. Encoded protein: CAWSGRRSGRGNYEQYF.

This clone was detected once. The genes are TRBV11-2 and TRBJ2-5; possibly TRBD2 for D (5 bases). Between the trimmed V and J ends, which lost 3 bases and 5 bases, there was a span of 16 bases. Germline loops: CDR1 SGHAT, CDR2 FQNNGV. The CDR3 is 15 residues long. The DNA of the CDR3 is TGTGCCAGCAGCTTGGTTGAGAGGGTGGGGGAGACCCAGTACTTC. It codes for CASSLVERVGETQYF.

The genes are TRBV7-2 and TRBJ2-3, with 10 bases aligning to TRBD2. Germline loops: CDR1 SGHTA, CDR2 FQGNSA. The J segment lost 2 bases and the V segment lost 5 bases, leaving 4 bases of the junction unmatched. This CDR3 has 15 residues. CDR3 in amino acids: CASSPLAGVTDTQYF. The CDR3 DNA sequence: TGTGCCAGCAGCCCGCTAGCGGGAGTCACAGATACGCAGTATTTT.

This chain links TRBV28 with TRBJ1-2, with 7 bases fitting TRBD1. The germline V gene has CDR1 MDHEN and CDR2 SYDVKM. The V gene end was trimmed by 2 bases and the J gene end by 1 base; junction bases not matched to a gene: 4. CDR3 length: 15 amino acids. CDR3 DNA sequence: TGTGCCAGCAGTTTACGGACAGGAGTTAACTATGGCTACACCTTC. Translating it yields CASSLRTGVNYGYTF.

The chain couples TRBV11-2 to TRBJ2-5; D gene uncertain. The V gene's germline CDR1 is SGHAT and CDR2 FQNNGV. Trimming took 1 base from V and 2 from J, leaving 14 bases between them. The CDR3 covers 16 residues. This CDR3 reads CASSLGDKRRQETQYF. In DNA, the CDR3 is TGTGCCAGCAGCTTAGGCGATAAACGGAGACAAGAGACCCAGTACTTC.

V and J are TRBV7-9 and TRBJ1-1, with TRBD1 identical over 10 bases. Germline CDR1 is SEHNR and CDR2 is FQNEAQ (reference sequence). The V segment lost 4 bases and the J segment 0 bases; nucleotides outside the gene matches: 11. The CDR3 sequence is 18 residues long. CDR3 DNA: TGTGCCAGCAGCTCCCGGGACAGGGGTATACGGATGAACACTGAAGCTTTCTTT. It yields the protein CASSSRDRGIRMNTEAFF.